These 13 T cell receptor beta chains came from one sample sequenced in a study of T cells after posttransplantation cyclophosphamide. Profiling relied on immunoSEQ multiplex PCR, and the TCRdb table lists in-frame clones only, not all of them. Here the sample spans approximately 56,000 clones, around 94% being singletons. Sequenced input: PBMCs. These receptors all stem from a young woman in good health and a related stem cell transplant donor.

V usage is TRBV6-5 and J usage is TRBJ1-2; 8 nucleotides match TRBD1. The J segment lost 8 bases and the V segment lost 0 bases, leaving 8 bases of the junction unmatched. Germline V gives CDR1 MNHEY, CDR2 SVGAGI. The CDR3 length is 15 residues. CDR3 region: CASSYSNRGGMGYTF. The CDR3 nucleotides read TGTGCCAGCAGTTACTCGAACAGGGGGGGTATGGGCTACACCTTC.

This sequence joins TRBV5-6 and TRBJ2-7; 9 nucleotides line up with TRBD1. Germline V CDR1 and CDR2: SGHDT, YYEEEE. The length of the CDR3 is 16 residues. V dropped 4 bases and J dropped 2; count of bases not matched to a gene: 10. This CDR3 is CASSMDRGLHTYEQYF. CDR3 nucleotides: TGTGCCAGCAGCATGGACAGGGGCCTACACACCTACGAGCAGTACTTC.

V is TRBV6-6 and J is TRBJ2-5; perhaps TRBD2 as D (7 bases). In germline, CDR1 is MNHNY, CDR2 SVGAGI (reference sequence). V was cut by 6 bases and J by 7 bases, with 24 bases left in between. This CDR3 region has 16 residues. The CDR3 DNA is TGTGCCAGCAGGGGGGGGGCTAGCGGTCGAGGAGGGACCCAGTACTTC. Its translation: CASRGGASGRGGTQYF.

The genes are TRBV5-6 and TRBJ2-3; 11 bases agree with TRBD2. Germline CDR1 and CDR2: SGHDT and YYEEEE. This CDR3 is built from 16 residues. V gave up 4 bases and J gave up 1 base; unmatched junction bases: 5. CDR3 in DNA: TGTGCCAGCAGCCCCGGACTAGCGGGTGGCACAGATACGCAGTATTTT. It specifies CASSPGLAGGTDTQYF.

This chain uses TRBV10-3 with TRBJ2-6, with a possible D match to TRBD1 (6 bases). The CDR3 is 16 residues long. Per the germline V gene, CDR1 is ENHRY and CDR2 is SYGVKD. The ends were cut back, 7 bases at V and 0 bases at J, with 13 bases in the middle. The CDR3 DNA sequence: TGTGCCATCACTAAGGGGGAGCACTCTGGGGCCAACGTCCTGACTTTC. Amino acid sequence: CAITKGEHSGANVLTF.

This clone was counted a single time. The chain uses TRBV4-1 and TRBJ1-2; TRBD1 agrees at 8 bases. After removal of 3 bases from V and 0 bases from J, the junction contained 6 bases not matched to a gene. CDR1 MGHRA and CDR2 YSYEKL come from the germline V gene. CDR3 length equals 16 residues. The CDR3 region is CASSHRDRPANYGYTF. The CDR3 DNA sequence: TGCGCCAGCAGCCACCGGGACAGGCCAGCTAACTATGGCTACACCTTC.

This chain links TRBV7-9 with TRBJ2-2, with D maybe TRBD2 (6 bases). In germline, CDR1 is SEHNR, CDR2 FQNEAQ (reference sequence). The CDR3 sequence is 17 residues long. Trimming pared 5 bases from V and 3 bases from J, leaving 19 bases between. The CDR3 DNA follows: TGTGCCAGCAGCCCTGGCGAGCGGGTGGTGGACACCGGGGAGCTGTTTTTT. Translated: CASSPGERVVDTGELFF.

The gene calls are TRBV5-1 and TRBJ1-4; D possibly corresponds to TRBD1 (5 bases). The V gene lost 2 bases and the J gene lost 4 bases, with 9 bases spanning the gap. The CDR3 is 14 residues long. Germline assignment: CDR1 SGHRS and CDR2 YFSETQ. CDR3 sequence (DNA): TGCGCCAGCAGCTTCGGGGGGGGTAATGAAAAACTGTTTTTT. Translating gives CASSFGGGNEKLFF.

The chain has TRBV27 and TRBJ2-7, with D possibly being TRBD1 (6 bases). The V and J ends lost 3 bases and 0 bases respectively, with 12 bases between them. Germline CDR1 reads MNHEY; CDR2 reads SMNVEV (reference sequence). This CDR3 contains 15 residues. The CDR3 sequence: CASSLSGTTSYEQYF. The CDR3 nucleotides read TGTGCCAGCAGTTTGTCGGGGACAACCTCCTACGAGCAGTACTTC.

This CDR3 is CASSFLTGNSGNEQFF. The CDR3 coding sequence is TGCGCCAGCAGCTTCCTTACAGGGAATTCCGGCAATGAGCAGTTCTTC. The rearrangement uses TRBV5-1 and TRBJ2-1; a possible D gene is TRBD1 (6 bases). CDR1 is SGHRS and CDR2 is YFSETQ in the germline V gene. This CDR3 comprises 16 residues. Trimming removed 2 bases at V and 6 bases at J, with 18 bases between.

V usage is TRBV6-5 and J usage is TRBJ2-3; 7 bases map to TRBD2. Trimming removed 4 bases from V and 5 bases from J; junction bases left unmatched: 9. This CDR3 spans 15 amino acids. Germline V gene lookup returns CDR1 MNHEY and CDR2 SVGAGI. DNA for the CDR3: TGTGCCAGCAGTTCTCCTCGCGGGGGAGGAGATACGCAGTATTTT. This encodes CASSSPRGGGDTQYF.

The rearrangement uses TRBV5-8 and TRBJ1-2, with 7 bases aligning to TRBD1. The CDR3 contains 15 residues. Germline V gene data show CDR1 as SGHTS and CDR2 as YDEGEE. J lost 6 bases, V lost 4 bases, and 12 bases had no gene match. CDR3 DNA: TGTGCCAGCAGCATTGGACAGGCTCTTAGGGATGGCTACACCTTC. This codes for CASSIGQALRDGYTF.

This rearrangement joins TRBV4-3 to TRBJ2-7; the D gene is possibly TRBD1 (5 bases). The V gene's germline CDR1 is LGHNA and CDR2 YSLEER. The CDR3 totals 13 residues. Trimming took off 3 bases at V and 2 bases at J, with 8 bases between the two ends. CDR3 in amino acids: CASSQETAYEQYF. The CDR3 bases are TGCGCCAGCAGCCAGGAGACAGCCTACGAGCAGTACTTC.